This T cell receptor beta chain was retrieved from a study of metastatic and nonmetastatic thyroid tumors. Turning to the study itself: Repertoires of blood and of tissue (tumor or nodule) from malignant and benign thyroid patients were compared.

Points from the study as a whole: Compared with benign nodules, malignant thyroid tumors were reported to have significantly higher TCR beta diversity in both blood and tumor.

Germline V gene lookup returns CDR1 SGHTA and CDR2 FQGNSA. This CDR3 is built from 14 residues. No treatment had been given to any patient before thyroid surgery. Per the authors' pipeline: Researchers built a distant-metastasis classifier for papillary thyroid cancer that drew on CDR3 differences across clinicopathological groups. TCRdb re-analyzed the PCR reads using MiXCR. The V and J calls, along with clone size, are taken from TCRdb and not from the paper's own processing. The profile covers 25,000 to 30,000 clones, with 15% appearing a single time and more than 15% taken by the ten largest. With respect to this clone: Antigen unknown. Relative to the germline gene, one junction end is altered; a read error may explain this. Other DNA variants within this sample encode the same CDR3.

The clonotype was recovered from a male donor with papillary thyroid cancer or a benign thyroid nodule (not recorded which). Some clones in this sample may be carry-over from other donors' samples. The sequenced sample consisted of blood. V usage is TRBV7-2 and J usage is TRBJ2-7; TRBD1 aligns across 8 bases. The CDR3 DNA reads TGTGCCAGCAGCACCCGAGGACAGGGTGGCGAGCAGTACTTT. Translation gives CASSTRGQGGEQYF.